The 21 T cell receptor beta chains below were found in one sample sequenced in a study of beta chain features in type 1 diabetes. Expressed TCRB transcripts were sequenced because the isolated RNA had all been reverse transcribed beforehand. Using immunoSEQ multiplex PCR, the repertoire was profiled, and TCRdb retains in-frame clones only, with some absent. The sample contains around 40,000 clones, 51% of which appear only once. Sample: Tregs from blood. The receptors stem from a woman between 18 and 29 years old in good health.

This sequence joins TRBV6-5 and TRBJ2-3; 10 bases are shared with TRBD2. Germline V CDR1 and CDR2: MNHEY, SVGAGI. V shed 6 bases and J 5 bases; nucleotides not matched to a gene: 8. This CDR3 contains 15 residues. CDR3: CASSALAGEKDTQYF. CDR3 bases: TGTGCCAGCAGCGCGCTAGCGGGAGAGAAAGATACGCAGTATTTT.

V is TRBV19 and J is TRBJ1-4, with a weak D call TRBD1 (5 bases). CDR1 is LNHDA and CDR2 is SQIVND in the germline V gene (reference sequence). The CDR3 is made up of 13 amino acids. V lost 7 bases and J lost 7, with 13 bases in between. The CDR3 protein is CASKAQGAEKLFF. In nucleotides, the CDR3 is TGTGCCAGTAAGGCCCAGGGTGCTGAAAAACTGTTTTTT. The full variable domain, in which reference TRBV19 and TRBJ1-4 provide the parts outside the CDR3, is DGGITQSPKYLFRKEGQNVTLSCEQNLNHDAMYWYRQDPGQGLRLIYYSQIVNDFQKGDIAEGYSVSREKKESFPLTVTSAQKNPTAFYLCASKAQGAEKLFFGSGTQLSVL.

A few counts support this clone. The chain recombines TRBV6-5 with TRBJ2-3; 12 positions agree with TRBD2. The germline V gene encodes CDR1 MNHEY and CDR2 SVGAGI. The V gene end was trimmed by 4 bases and the J gene end by 9 bases; junction bases not matched to a gene: 5. The CDR3 loop spans 14 amino acids. In DNA form, the CDR3 reads TGTGCCAGCAGTTTCGGGACTAGCGGGTCGACGCAGTATTTT. This codes for CASSFGTSGSTQYF.

This clone was counted a few times. The chain uses TRBV29-1 and TRBJ2-3; 8 bases map to TRBD2. Germline values: CDR1 SQVTM, CDR2 ANQGSEA. V was clipped by 4 bases and J by 5 bases; unmatched bases: 8. The CDR3 sequence is 14 residues long. The CDR3 here is CSVGSGREGDTQYF. CDR3 DNA: TGCAGCGTTGGCTCCGGGAGGGAGGGAGATACGCAGTATTTT.

This clone was found a few times. The chain recombines TRBV10-3 with TRBJ1-5, with D possibly matching TRBD1 (6 bases). CDR3 length: 13 residues. Germline CDR1 ENHRY, CDR2 SYGVKD. The V gene lost 6 bases and the J gene lost 5 bases, with 11 bases spanning the gap. The CDR3 protein is CAISRTEDQPQHF. The CDR3 DNA reads as TGTGCCATCAGCCGGACAGAGGATCAGCCCCAGCATTTT.

This clone came up a few times. The sample carries other DNA sequences with the same CDR3. This chain links TRBV11-2 with TRBJ2-1; 8 bases line up with TRBD2. Trimming took 1 base from V and 2 from J; bases not matched to a gene: 1. This CDR3 has 15 amino acids. Per germline, CDR1 SGHAT and CDR2 FQNNGV. The CDR3 nucleotides are TGTGCCAGCAGCTTAGCGGGAGGGCCCTACAATGAGCAGTTCTTC. It yields the protein CASSLAGGPYNEQFF.

As concerns this clone: In the same sample, other DNA sequences code for this CDR3. The gene calls are TRBV7-9 and TRBJ2-7; 9 bases fit TRBD2. The CDR3 consists of 16 residues. Germline CDR1 SEHNR, CDR2 FQNEAQ (reference sequence). V lost 1 base, J lost 5 bases, and 9 bases stayed unmatched. The CDR3 nucleotides are TGTGCCAGCAGCTTAGGTCTAGCGGGAAGAGCTCACGAGCAGTACTTC. Protein: CASSLGLAGRAHEQYF.

This clone was picked up a small number of times. V usage is TRBV9 and J usage is TRBJ2-4; no definite D call. Trimming pared 2 bases from V and 0 bases from J, leaving 6 bases between. The V gene's germline CDR1 is SGDLS and CDR2 YYNGEE. The CDR3 runs to 14 residues. In DNA form, the CDR3 reads TGTGCCAGCAGCGTCCGGAGAGCCAAAAACATTCAGTACTTC. Translating it yields CASSVRRAKNIQYF.

The genes are TRBV5-5 and TRBJ2-1; D is perhaps TRBD2 (6 bases). Trimming left V 2 bases short and J 0 bases short, with 9 bases between. This CDR3 is built from 15 residues. Germline values: CDR1 SGHKS, CDR2 YYEKEE (reference sequence). The CDR3 region is CASSFGGSSYNEQFF. CDR3 in DNA: TGTGCCAGCAGCTTCGGGGGAAGCTCCTACAATGAGCAGTTCTTC.

The rearrangement joins TRBV27 to TRBJ2-1; unclear D gene. V was clipped by 6 bases and J by 0 bases, with 12 bases between them. Germline CDR1 MNHEY, CDR2 SMNVEV (reference sequence). There are 15 residues in the CDR3. The CDR3 loop is CASSKALSSYNEQFF. The CDR3, as DNA: TGTGCCAGCAGCAAAGCGTTAAGCTCCTACAATGAGCAGTTCTTC.

The chain employs TRBV30 and TRBJ1-5, with 7 positions matching TRBD1. Germline CDR1 GTSNPN, CDR2 SVGIG (reference sequence). V lost 7 bases, J lost 4 bases, and 7 bases stayed unmatched. The CDR3 runs 13 residues. The CDR3 sequence: CAYRQGGNQPQHF. In nucleotides, the CDR3 is TGTGCCTACAGACAGGGCGGAAATCAGCCCCAGCATTTT.

The V and J genes are TRBV28 and TRBJ2-7, with 10 nucleotides matching TRBD2. The germline CDR1 and CDR2 sequences are MDHEN and SYDVKM. The CDR3 is 13 amino acids. V trimming: 5 bases; J trimming: 5 bases; junction bases outside the gene matches: 3. This CDR3 reads CASSPGTSDEQYF. The CDR3 DNA reads TGTGCCAGCAGTCCCGGGACTAGCGACGAGCAGTACTTC.

This clone was detected once. The chain carries TRBV5-1 and TRBJ2-5; 12 bases agree with TRBD2. Losses at the gene ends were 4 bases for V and 9 bases for J; bases not matched to a gene: 10. The CDR3 extends over 15 amino acids. The germline gives CDR1 SGHRS, CDR2 YFSETQ. CDR3: CASSVRLAGENAQYF. The CDR3 nucleotides are TGCGCCAGCAGCGTCCGACTAGCGGGAGAGAATGCCCAGTACTTC.

The CDR3 region is CATRLARNTGELFF. The DNA of the CDR3 is TGTGCCACACGACTAGCTCGGAACACCGGGGAGCTGTTTTTT. The rearrangement uses TRBV7-3 and TRBJ2-2, with 7 positions matching TRBD2. Germline V gene sequence: CDR1 SGHTA, CDR2 FQGTGA. The CDR3 covers 14 residues. V lost 10 bases, J lost 1 base, and 6 bases stayed unmatched.

The chain is built from TRBV6-5 and TRBJ2-7, with TRBD2 identical over 14 bases. This CDR3 region has 15 residues. With 6 bases clipped from V and 3 bases from J, the junction kept 4 bases outside the gene matches. The germline V gene has CDR1 MNHEY and CDR2 SVGAGI. As DNA, the CDR3 is TGTGCCAGCAGGCAAGGACTAGCGGGGGGCTACGAGCAGTACTTC. Amino acids: CASRQGLAGGYEQYF.

The chain has TRBV28 and TRBJ2-5, with D possibly TRBD2 on 6 matching bases. Germline loops: CDR1 MDHEN, CDR2 SYDVKM. V was trimmed by 8 bases and J by 5 bases, leaving 18 bases between them. There are 14 residues in the CDR3. The CDR3 region has the DNA TGTGCCAGCGGACCCGCCCGGGGGACGGAGACCCAGTACTTC. Translating gives CASGPARGTETQYF.

In this sample, this clone turned up a few times. J is TRBJ2-7 and V is TRBV9; 11 nucleotides match TRBD2. The CDR3 is made up of 20 amino acids. The J segment lost 1 base and the V segment lost 3 bases, leaving 18 bases of the junction unmatched. The V gene's germline CDR1 is SGDLS and CDR2 YYNGEE. The CDR3 nucleotides are TGTGCCAGCAGCGCCTACAGGCTTACTAGCGGGGGTTCGATTTCCTACGAGCAGTACTTC. Its protein product is CASSAYRLTSGGSISYEQYF.

The table lists this clone with a few counts. This sequence joins TRBV28 and TRBJ1-5, with TRBD1 matching 8 bases. CDR1 and CDR2 from the germline V gene are MDHEN and SYDVKM. J was trimmed by 5 bases and V by 6 bases; bases with no gene match: 12. CDR3 length equals 16 residues. The CDR3 sequence is CASRIAPDRGDQPQHF. CDR3 in DNA: TGTGCCAGCAGAATAGCCCCTGACAGGGGTGATCAGCCCCAGCATTTT.

This clone was observed a handful of times. The rearrangement uses TRBV7-2 and TRBJ2-3, with 10 bases matching TRBD2. Germline trimming cut 4 bases from V and 7 bases from J; bases unmatched to any gene: 5. The CDR3 covers 14 residues. Germline V gene lookup returns CDR1 SGHTA and CDR2 FQGNSA. CDR3 DNA: TGTGCCAGCAGCTCCCGGACTAGCGGAAATACGCAGTATTTT. It translates to CASSSRTSGNTQYF.

This sequence joins TRBV7-8 and TRBJ2-7, with TRBD2 identical over 13 bases. The CDR3 has 15 amino acids. Germline values: CDR1 SGHVS, CDR2 FQNEAQ. V gave up 5 bases and J gave up 5 bases; unmatched junction bases: 6. CDR3 bases: TGTGCCAGCAGCGGCGGACTAGCGGGAGCCCACGAGCAGTACTTC. Its protein is CASSGGLAGAHEQYF. Drawing the rest from reference TRBV7-8 and TRBJ2-7, the complete variable domain is GAGVSQSPRYKVAKRGQDVALRCDPISGHVSLFWYQQALGQGPEFLTYFQNEAQLDKSGLPSDRFFAERPEGSVSTLKIQRTQQEDSAVYLCASSGGLAGAHEQYFGPGTRLTVT.

This clone was detected only a few times. This chain links TRBV28 with TRBJ2-2, with 10 nucleotides matching TRBD2. This CDR3 has 16 residues. The V segment lost 4 bases and the J segment 2 bases; nucleotides outside the gene matches: 4. Per germline, CDR1 MDHEN and CDR2 SYDVKM. Written as DNA, the CDR3 is TGTGCCAGCAGTTCCCCTAGCGGGAGTAACACCGGGGAGCTGTTTTTT. It translates to CASSSPSGSNTGELFF. Combining the CDR3 with reference TRBV28 and TRBJ2-2 gives the whole variable domain DVKVTQSSRYLVKRTGEKVFLECVQDMDHENMFWYRQDPGLGLRLIYFSYDVKMKEKGDIPEGYSVSREKKERFSLILESASTNQTSMYLCASSSPSGSNTGELFFGEGSRLTVL.